Each of the 30 T cell receptor beta chains below was sequenced from the same sample in a study of T cell responses to AZD1222 COVID-19 vaccine. Data came from immunoSEQ multiplex PCR; TCRdb stores just in-frame clones and leaves some out. The table lists about 120,000 clones, around 87% of them singletons. Sequences were derived from peripheral blood, sampled on day 0 of AZD1222 vaccination. The receptors were sampled from an adult in good health.

The J gene is TRBJ1-4, the V gene TRBV10-3; D is perhaps TRBD1 (6 bases). CDR3 size: 16 residues. Trimming left V 2 bases short and J 8 bases short, with 18 bases between. CDR1 is ENHRY and CDR2 is SYGVKD in the germline V gene. The CDR3 protein is CAISENLGQAPEKLFF. CDR3 nucleotides: TGTGCCATCAGTGAGAACTTGGGACAAGCACCCGAAAAACTGTTTTTT.

This chain uses TRBV4-3 with TRBJ2-5; tentative D call: TRBD1 (6 bases). Germline V lookup: CDR1 LGHNA, CDR2 YSLEER. This CDR3 has 15 amino acids. V lost 1 base to trimming and J lost 4 bases, with 13 bases between them. The DNA for the CDR3 is TGCGCCAGCAGCCAAGGTACAGGGAAGGGAGAGACCCAGTACTTC. Amino acid sequence: CASSQGTGKGETQYF.

This clone has only one observation. The rearrangement joins TRBV27 to TRBJ2-7; D is tentatively TRBD1 or TRBD2 (5 bases each). Germline loops: CDR1 MNHEY, CDR2 SMNVEV (reference sequence). The CDR3 has 16 amino acids. Trimming removed 5 bases at V and 0 bases at J, with 17 bases between. In DNA, the CDR3 is TGTGCCAGCAGTCCCGGGACCGGGACCGTCTCCTACGAGCAGTACTTC. Its translation is CASSPGTGTVSYEQYF.

V is TRBV30 and J is TRBJ1-3, with D unclear. Trimming pared 0 bases from V and 0 bases from J, leaving 15 bases between. In germline, CDR1 is GTSNPN, CDR2 SVGIG (reference sequence). This CDR3 is 17 amino acids long. The CDR3 here is CAWSVPSRISSGNTIYF. The CDR3 DNA is TGTGCCTGGAGTGTACCTTCTCGAATCTCCTCTGGAAACACCATATATTTT.

This chain joins TRBV7-2 and TRBJ1-2, with 10 bases that match TRBD1. V shed 0 bases and J 4 bases; nucleotides not matched to a gene: 5. Germline CDR1 is SGHTA and CDR2 is FQGNSA. The CDR3 covers 16 residues. The CDR3 DNA reads TGTGCCAGCAGCTTAGCGAGGACAGGGGGTGGCTATGGCTACACCTTC. Translation gives CASSLARTGGGYGYTF.

The J gene is TRBJ1-6, the V gene TRBV12-5; D may be TRBD1 (5 bases). CDR1 is LGHNT, CDR2 FRNRAP, per germline. V lost 1 base, J lost 1 base, and 20 bases lay in between. The CDR3 is 20 residues long. CDR3 nucleotide sequence: TGTGCTAGTGGTTTGGCCGACGCCAGGGATAAGGGGTCCTATAATTCACCCCTCCACTTT. This translates into CASGLADARDKGSYNSPLHF.

The chain combines TRBV9 with TRBJ1-1; D gene uncertain. This CDR3 has 13 residues. V lost 1 base and J 2 bases, leaving 6 bases between the germline ends. Germline CDR1 SGDLS, CDR2 YYNGEE. The CDR3 is CASSVSPNTEAFF. The CDR3 DNA reads as TGTGCCAGCAGCGTATCCCCCAACACTGAAGCTTTCTTT.

The rearrangement links TRBV11-2 to TRBJ2-2; the D gene is possibly TRBD1 (6 bases). The CDR3 consists of 16 residues. V was shortened by 3 bases and J by 0 bases, with 11 bases between the two germline ends. CDR1 and CDR2 (germline): SGHAT, FQNNGV. This CDR3 is CASSFQTGANTGELFF. The CDR3 DNA reads as TGTGCCAGCAGCTTTCAGACAGGAGCGAACACCGGGGAGCTGTTTTTT.

The chain employs TRBV15 and TRBJ1-1; possible D gene TRBD1, 5 bases. The CDR3 consists of 14 residues. Trimming took 3 bases from V and 0 from J, leaving 8 bases between them. Germline V CDR1 and CDR2: LNHNV, YYDKDF (reference sequence). The CDR3 DNA is TGTGCCACCAGCAGGAAGGGGATGAACACTGAAGCTTTCTTT. It encodes CATSRKGMNTEAFF.

The chain employs TRBV18 and TRBJ1-2; TRBD1 aligns across 7 bases. Germline V gives CDR1 KGHSH, CDR2 LQKENI. Losses at the gene ends were 2 bases for V and 2 bases for J; bases not matched to a gene: 2. The CDR3 sequence is 14 residues long. Here the CDR3 reads CASSPLGQNYGYTF. CDR3 coding DNA: TGTGCCAGCTCACCATTGGGACAGAACTATGGCTACACCTTC. The variable domain in full, completed from reference TRBV18 and TRBJ1-2, reads NAGVMQNPRHLVRRRGQEARLRCSPMKGHSHVYWYRQLPEEGLKFMVYLQKENIIDESGMPKERFSAEFPKEGPSILRIQQVVRGDSAAYFCASSPLGQNYGYTFGSGTRLTVV.

The chain has TRBV5-1 and TRBJ2-1; 11 nucleotides agree with TRBD2. After removal of 7 bases from V and 0 bases from J, the junction contained 6 bases not matched to a gene. The CDR3 spans 16 residues. Germline CDR1 reads SGHRS; CDR2 reads YFSETQ. The CDR3 loop is CASQPTSGSSYNEQFF. The CDR3 bases are TGCGCCAGCCAGCCCACTAGCGGGAGCTCCTACAATGAGCAGTTCTTC.

This clone has only one observation. The chain links TRBV29-1 to TRBJ2-5; 8 bases map to TRBD2. There are 15 residues in the CDR3. CDR1 and CDR2 (germline): SQVTM, ANQGSEA. V lost 4 bases, J lost 4 bases, and 11 bases stayed unmatched. CDR3 in amino acids: CSVGSSVSGGETQYF. The CDR3 region has the DNA TGCAGCGTTGGGTCTTCGGTGAGCGGGGGAGAGACCCAGTACTTC.

V gene TRBV7-2 combines with J gene TRBJ2-7; 7 bases are shared with TRBD2. With V trimmed by 4 bases and J by 4 bases, 16 bases remained unmatched. Per the germline V gene, CDR1 is SGHTA and CDR2 is FQGNSA. The CDR3 loop spans 17 amino acids. CDR3 in DNA: TGTGCCAGCAGCTCCATGGTTGGCGGGAGAGTTACGTACGAGCAGTACTTC. This gives the protein CASSSMVGGRVTYEQYF.

V gene TRBV7-3 combines with J gene TRBJ2-3; D is ambiguous. Germline values: CDR1 SGHTA, CDR2 FQGTGA. V was trimmed by 1 base and J by 6 bases, leaving 8 bases between them. The CDR3 totals 13 residues. In nucleotides, the CDR3 is TGTGCCAGCAGCTTAAATCCCGCCGATACGCAGTATTTT. This codes for CASSLNPADTQYF.

This chain links TRBV29-1 with TRBJ2-7; D remains unclear. The CDR3 covers 15 residues. From germline, CDR1 is SQVTM and CDR2 ANQGSEA. V was clipped by 1 base and J by 2 bases, with 15 bases between them. The CDR3, as DNA: TGCAGCGTTGAAGGGTTCGAGGTACACCCCTACGAGCAGTACTTC. This codes for CSVEGFEVHPYEQYF.

The chain joins TRBV28 to TRBJ2-1; D tentatively fits TRBD1 or TRBD2 (5 bases each). This CDR3 comprises 12 residues. Trimming left V 8 bases short and J 8 bases short, with 13 bases between. Germline CDR1 is MDHEN and CDR2 is SYDVKM. For the CDR3, the DNA is TGTGCCAGCCGGGGTGGGGCCGATGAGCAGTTCTTC. Translated, it gives CASRGGADEQFF.

This chain uses TRBV7-2 with TRBJ1-2, with unresolved D. Trimming took off 7 bases at V and 7 bases at J, with 13 bases between the two ends. The CDR3 consists of 12 residues. In germline, CDR1 is SGHTA, CDR2 FQGNSA. The CDR3 reads CASTIGWAGYTF. The DNA for the CDR3 is TGTGCCAGCACGATAGGGTGGGCTGGCTACACCTTC.

This chain joins TRBV18 and TRBJ1-3; TRBD1 matches 10 bases. Germline loops: CDR1 KGHSH, CDR2 LQKENI. The CDR3 length is 15 residues. With V trimmed by 3 bases and J by 4 bases, 3 bases remained unmatched. For the CDR3, the DNA is TGTGCCAGCTCACCGGACAGGGGGAGAGGAAACACCATATATTTT. Its protein product is CASSPDRGRGNTIYF.

The chain joins TRBV5-6 to TRBJ1-3; no clear D gene. Trimming shortened V by 0 bases and J by 3 bases, and 13 bases separated the two germline ends. Germline V CDR1 and CDR2: SGHDT, YYEEEE. The CDR3 is 16 residues long. The DNA of the CDR3 is TGTGCCAGCAGCTTGGCCGAAGAGGGTTTTGGAAACACCATATATTTT. This codes for CASSLAEEGFGNTIYF. Complete variable domain (other parts from reference TRBV5-6 and TRBJ1-3): DAGVTQSPTHLIKTRGQQVTLRCSPKSGHDTVSWYQQALGQGPQFIFQYYEEEERQRGNFPDRFSGHQFPNYSSELNVNALLLGDSALYLCASSLAEEGFGNTIYFGEGSWLTVV.

The J gene is TRBJ1-6, the V gene TRBV3-1 (or the pseudogene TRBV3-2), with D hard to call. The CDR3 runs 15 residues. V lost 0 bases and J lost 2, with 5 bases in between. Germline loops: CDR1 LGHDT, CDR2 YNNKEL (reference sequence). The CDR3 coding sequence is TGTGCCAGCAGCCAAGAAGTAACCTATAATTCACCCCTCCACTTT. Protein sequence: CASSQEVTYNSPLHF.

This clone was seen a handful of times. The gene calls are TRBV6-5 and TRBJ1-2; 11 nucleotides align to TRBD1. This CDR3 has 14 residues. CDR1 and CDR2 (germline): MNHEY, SVGAGI. The ends lost 6 bases at V and 3 bases at J; junction bases unmatched: 3. The chain's CDR3 is CASSPGQGDYGYTF. CDR3 bases: TGTGCCAGCAGCCCGGGACAGGGGGACTATGGCTACACCTTC.

The CDR3 bases are TGCGCCAGCAGCCAAGACCTCGTTAAGGGATACGAGCAGTACTTC. Amino acids: CASSQDLVKGYEQYF. The V call is TRBV4-3, the J call TRBJ2-7; D is unclear. The CDR3 runs 15 residues. V lost 0 bases and J lost 4, with 13 bases in between. Germline-derived CDR1 and CDR2 are LGHNA and YSLEER.

This chain joins TRBV11-1 and TRBJ2-7; D ambiguous. This CDR3 has 14 amino acids. V was cut by 2 bases and J by 6 bases, with 14 bases left in between. Germline-derived CDR1 and CDR2 are SGHAT and FQDESV (reference sequence). The CDR3 DNA is TGTGCCAGCAGCTTATGGGGTAGGGCCGGCGAGCAGTACTTC. Encoded protein: CASSLWGRAGEQYF.

V and J are TRBV5-1 and TRBJ1-2; a weak D match, TRBD1 (5 bases). CDR1 SGHRS and CDR2 YFSETQ come from the germline V gene. This CDR3 has 17 residues. V gave up 9 bases and J gave up 5 bases, with 29 bases separating them. The CDR3 DNA follows: TGCGCCATCCCTAGAAAGGAGCCAGGGACCCCCGTTTATGGCTACACCTTC. This gives the protein CAIPRKEPGTPVYGYTF.

The rearrangement links TRBV5-8 to TRBJ1-6, with D hard to call. This CDR3 is 13 amino acids long. Germline CDR1 is SGHTS and CDR2 is YDEGEE. V was cut by 0 bases and J by 8 bases, with 6 bases left in between. The DNA of the CDR3 is TGTGCCAGCAGCTTGGACGCCGATTCACCCCTCCACTTT. This gives the protein CASSLDADSPLHF.

The chain recombines TRBV18 with TRBJ2-7; D may be TRBD1 (6 bases). The CDR3 totals 14 residues. V was cut by 0 bases and J by 2 bases, with 8 bases left in between. Germline CDR1 and CDR2: KGHSH and LQKENI. CDR3 amino acids: CASSPPGQPYEQYF. In DNA form, the CDR3 reads TGTGCCAGCTCACCACCGGGACAACCCTACGAGCAGTACTTC.

This sequence joins TRBV19 and TRBJ2-2; TRBD2 aligns across 10 bases. The CDR3 has 16 amino acids. V dropped 1 base and J dropped 5; count of bases not matched to a gene: 4. In germline, CDR1 is LNHDA, CDR2 SQIVND (reference sequence). The chain's CDR3 is CASSIARTSGTGELFF. DNA of the CDR3: TGTGCCAGTAGTATAGCTCGGACTAGCGGTACCGGGGAGCTGTTTTTT.

The chain recombines TRBV10-2 with TRBJ2-3, with D perhaps TRBD2 (5 bases). CDR1 WSHSY and CDR2 SAAADI come from the germline V gene. The CDR3 length is 15 residues. The germline V and J ends were trimmed by 7 bases and 2 bases, with 16 bases remaining between them. The CDR3 DNA reads as TGCGCCAGCAAGGACTCCCCGGGTTCCACAGATACGCAGTATTTT. Its protein product is CASKDSPGSTDTQYF.

This sequence joins TRBV19 and TRBJ2-1, with 9 bases identical to TRBD1. The V and J ends lost 3 bases and 3 bases, in that order; junction bases with no gene match: 3. The CDR3 loop spans 15 amino acids. Per the germline V gene, CDR1 is LNHDA and CDR2 is SQIVND (reference sequence). The CDR3 here is CASSMGQGVYNEQFF. The CDR3 bases are TGTGCCAGTAGTATGGGACAGGGTGTCTACAATGAGCAGTTCTTC.

The CDR3 loop is CASTLGVGELFF. CDR3 sequence (DNA): TGCGCCAGCACCCTAGGGGTCGGGGAGCTGTTTTTT. The chain is built from TRBV5-1 and TRBJ2-2; tentative D call: TRBD1 (5 bases). The CDR3 spans 12 residues. The ends were cut back, 6 bases at V and 7 bases at J, with 10 bases in the middle. The germline V gene encodes CDR1 SGHRS and CDR2 YFSETQ.